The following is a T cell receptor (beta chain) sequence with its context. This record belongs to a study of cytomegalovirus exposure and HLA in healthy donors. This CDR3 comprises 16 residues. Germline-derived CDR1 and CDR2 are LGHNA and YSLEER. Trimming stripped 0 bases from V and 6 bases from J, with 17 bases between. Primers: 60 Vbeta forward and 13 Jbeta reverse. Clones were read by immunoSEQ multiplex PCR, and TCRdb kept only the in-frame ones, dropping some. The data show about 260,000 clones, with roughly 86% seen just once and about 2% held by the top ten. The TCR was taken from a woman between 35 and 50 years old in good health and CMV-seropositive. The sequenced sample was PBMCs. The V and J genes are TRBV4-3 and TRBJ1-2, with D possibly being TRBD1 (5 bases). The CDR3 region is CASSQDASGGGDGYTF. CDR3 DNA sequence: TGCGCCAGCAGCCAAGATGCTTCGGGGGGGGGTGATGGCTACACCTTC.